This T cell receptor (beta chain) was retrieved from a study of early stage breast cancer tumors. Across the study: Most invasive tumors, twelve of 16, were ER+/PR+/HER2-.

V dropped 8 bases and J dropped 5; count of bases not matched to a gene: 9. The CDR3 runs to 14 residues. The germline V gene has CDR1 SGHAT and CDR2 FQDESV (reference sequence). Produced via immunoSEQ multiplex PCR; TCRdb's table is partial and in-frame only. The data hold about 19,000 clones, with around 82% observed a single time. Sample: blood. The chain has TRBV11-1 and TRBJ2-1, with 7 bases lining up with TRBD1. The sequence derives from a person in their 70s with breast cancer. For the CDR3, the DNA is TGTGCCAGCGGGACGGGACAGATTAACAATGAGCAGTTCTTC. Amino acid sequence: CASGTGQINNEQFF.